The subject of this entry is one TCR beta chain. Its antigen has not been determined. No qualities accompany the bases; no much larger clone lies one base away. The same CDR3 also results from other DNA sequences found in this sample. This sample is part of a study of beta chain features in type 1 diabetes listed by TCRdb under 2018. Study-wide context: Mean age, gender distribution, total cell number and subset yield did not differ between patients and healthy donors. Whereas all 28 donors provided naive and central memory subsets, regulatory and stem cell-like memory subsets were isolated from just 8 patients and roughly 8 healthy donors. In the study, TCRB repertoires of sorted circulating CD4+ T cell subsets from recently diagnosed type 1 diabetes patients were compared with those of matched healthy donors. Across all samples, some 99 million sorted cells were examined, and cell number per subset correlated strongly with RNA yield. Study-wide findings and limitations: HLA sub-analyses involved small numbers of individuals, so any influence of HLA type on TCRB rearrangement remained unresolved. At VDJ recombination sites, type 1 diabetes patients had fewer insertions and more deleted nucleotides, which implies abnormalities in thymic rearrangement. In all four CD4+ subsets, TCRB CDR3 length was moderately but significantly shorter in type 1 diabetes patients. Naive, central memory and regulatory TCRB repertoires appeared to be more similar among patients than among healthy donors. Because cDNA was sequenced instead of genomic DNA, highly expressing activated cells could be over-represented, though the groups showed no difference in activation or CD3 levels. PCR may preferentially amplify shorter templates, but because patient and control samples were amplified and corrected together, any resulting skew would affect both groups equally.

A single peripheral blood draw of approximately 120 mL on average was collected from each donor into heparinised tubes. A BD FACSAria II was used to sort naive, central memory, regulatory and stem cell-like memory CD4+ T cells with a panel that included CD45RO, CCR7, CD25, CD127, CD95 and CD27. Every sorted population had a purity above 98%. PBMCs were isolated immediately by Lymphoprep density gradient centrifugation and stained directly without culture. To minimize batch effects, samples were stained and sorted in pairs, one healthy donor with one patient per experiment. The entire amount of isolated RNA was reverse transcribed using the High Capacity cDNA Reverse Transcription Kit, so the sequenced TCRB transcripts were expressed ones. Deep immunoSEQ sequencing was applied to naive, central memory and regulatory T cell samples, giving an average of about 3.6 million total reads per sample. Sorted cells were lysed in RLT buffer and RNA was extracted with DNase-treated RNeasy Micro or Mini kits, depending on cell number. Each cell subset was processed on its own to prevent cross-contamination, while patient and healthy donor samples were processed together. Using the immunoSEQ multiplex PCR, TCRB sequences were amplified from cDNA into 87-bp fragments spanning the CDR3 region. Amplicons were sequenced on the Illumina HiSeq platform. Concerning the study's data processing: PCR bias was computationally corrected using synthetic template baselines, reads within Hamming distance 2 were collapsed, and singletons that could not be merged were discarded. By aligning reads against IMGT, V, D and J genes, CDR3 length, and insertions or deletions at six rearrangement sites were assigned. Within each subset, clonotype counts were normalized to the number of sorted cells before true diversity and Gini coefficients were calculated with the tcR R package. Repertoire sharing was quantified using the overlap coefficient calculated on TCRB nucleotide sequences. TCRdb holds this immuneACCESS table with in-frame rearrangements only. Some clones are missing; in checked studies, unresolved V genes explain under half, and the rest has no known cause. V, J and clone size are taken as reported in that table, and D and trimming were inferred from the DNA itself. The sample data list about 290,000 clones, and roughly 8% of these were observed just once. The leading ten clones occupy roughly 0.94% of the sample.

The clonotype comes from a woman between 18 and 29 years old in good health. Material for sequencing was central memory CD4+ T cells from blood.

The DNA sequence is as follows: TGTGCCAGCAGCTTAGGGGGACTAGCGGTCCAAGAGACCCAGTACTTC. It codes for CASSLGGLAVQETQYF. The chain is encoded by TRBV7-2 joined to TRBJ2-5; TRBD2 fits 11 bases in the junction. The germline V gene sets CDR1 to SGHTA and CDR2 to FQGNSA. V loses 1 base at its end and J loses 1 base; junction bases beyond the gene matches: 2. Taken from cysteine to phenylalanine, the CDR3 has 16 residues. Solely the CDR3 DNA is kept, with 48 bases framed from the first base.